A selection of T cell receptor beta chains follows, all from one sample in a study of regulatory T cells in long-lasting Graves disease. MiXCR, applied by TCRdb to the multiplex PCR reads, yields one record per CDR3 protein. The sample lists approximately 230,000 distinct CDR3 sequences; 15% to 20% were seen once. This sample comprised peripheral blood mononuclear cells (PBMCs), obtained at new diagnosis, from a patient treated with antithyroid drugs. The receptor source for this set is a female donor with Graves disease. Each CDR3 is given with its conserved first and last residue. A D gene is named only where the DNA matches it firmly. Size is omitted from some rows. Given values are once, few, many or a class for expanded clones.

cdr3_aa cdr3_nt j_call v_call clone_size d_call
CASSLPLGGASTGELFF TGTGCCAGCAGCTTGCCCTTGGGGGGGGCTAGTACCGGGGAGCTGTTTTTT TRBJ2-2 TRBV5-4 many NA
CSARDQGREAYNEQFF TGCAGTGCTAGAGATCAGGGCAGGGAAGCCTACAATGAGCAGTTCTTC TRBJ2-1 TRBV20-1 many NA
CASSRAGGNYGYTF TGTGCCAGCAGTCGGGCCGGGGGTAACTATGGCTACACCTTC TRBJ1-2 TRBV28 many NA
CASRTGTGGTYEQYF TGTGCCAGCAGAACTGGGACAGGGGGGACCTACGAGCAGTACTTC TRBJ2-7 TRBV6-2/TRBV6-3 few TRBD1
CASSLALGRTEAFF TGTGCCAGCAGCTTAGCGCTCGGGAGGACTGAAGCTTTCTTT TRBJ1-1 TRBV7-2 NA NA
CASSYSKKDSYNEQFF TGTGCCAGCAGTTACTCGAAGAAGGATTCCTACAATGAGCAGTTCTTC TRBJ2-1 TRBV6-2/TRBV6-3 few NA
CASTQSNQGNSPLHF TGTGCCAGCACCCAGAGCAATCAGGGGAATTCACCCCTCCACTTT TRBJ1-6 TRBV6-1 many NA
CASSQTWSVDTQYF TGCGCCAGCAGCCAAACCTGGAGTGTAGATACGCAGTATTTT TRBJ2-3 TRBV5-1 many NA
CASSVLTSGRNEQYF TGTGCCAGTAGTGTATTGACTAGCGGGAGGAACGAGCAGTACTTC TRBJ2-7 TRBV19 NA TRBD2
CSANQGPDTQYF TGCAGTGCTAATCAGGGACCAGATACGCAGTATTTT TRBJ2-3 TRBV20-1 many NA
CASSAYGYLNYGYTF TGTGCCAGCAGTGCATACGGCTACCTTAACTATGGCTACACCTTC TRBJ1-2 TRBV2 NA NA
CASSLETGQWNTQYF TGTGCCAGCAGCTTAGAAACAGGGCAATGGAATACGCAGTATTTT TRBJ2-3 TRBV7-2 many NA
CASSLVFEGLETQYF TGTGCCAGCAGCTTAGTCTTCGAGGGGTTGGAGACCCAGTACTTC TRBJ2-5 TRBV11-3 NA NA
CASSFRAGRSTGELFF TGTGCCAGCAGCTTCCGGGCCGGGAGGTCGACCGGGGAGCTGTTTTTT TRBJ2-2 TRBV7-8 many TRBD2
CASSQSGRGGQETQYF TGTGCCAGCAGCCAATCGGGGCGGGGGGGCCAAGAGACCCAGTACTTC TRBJ2-5 TRBV7-2 few TRBD2
CASSLEAWVRTGEPFF TGTGCCAGCAGCTTAGAAGCGTGGGTGAGGACCGGGGAGCCGTTTTTT TRBJ2-2 TRBV7-6 NA NA
CASSFAGVIYNEQFF TGTGCCAGCAGCTTCGCGGGAGTGATCTACAATGAGCAGTTCTTC TRBJ2-1 TRBV11-2 NA TRBD2
CASSLVFGELFF TGCGCCAGCAGCTTGGTTTTCGGGGAGCTGTTTTTT TRBJ2-2 TRBV5-1 many NA
CATPSLGTDQSPFYEQYF TGTGCCACCCCCTCTCTGGGGACAGATCAAAGCCCATTCTACGAGCAGTACTTC TRBJ2-7 TRBV6-1 many TRBD1
CASSQGLAGEGEQFF TGCGCCAGCAGCCAAGGGCTAGCGGGAGAAGGTGAGCAGTTCTTC TRBJ2-1 TRBV4-1 few TRBD2
CATKTSGGNTGELFF TGTGCCACCAAGACTAGCGGAGGGAACACCGGGGAGCTGTTTTTT TRBJ2-2 TRBV25-1 many TRBD2
CASSFGTGTQYF TGTGCCAGCAGTTTCGGGACCGGGACCCAGTACTTC TRBJ2-5 TRBV7-3 NA NA
CSVPGTGLTDTQYF TGCAGTGTCCCAGGGACAGGGCTCACAGATACACAGTATTTT TRBJ2-3 TRBV20-1 many TRBD1
CATSDYGTGAANEQFF TGTGCCACCAGTGATTATGGGACAGGGGCGGCGAATGAGCAGTTCTTC TRBJ2-1 TRBV24-1 NA TRBD1
CATSGGKHEKLFF TGTGCCACCAGCGGTGGAAAACATGAAAAACTGTTTTTT TRBJ1-4 TRBV24-1 NA NA
CASTGTGAYNYGYTF TGTGCCAGCACAGGGACAGGGGCTTATAACTATGGCTACACCTTC TRBJ1-2 TRBV6-1 NA TRBD1
CASSFPGQGAEKLFF TGTGCCAGCAGTTTTCCGGGACAAGGGGCTGAAAAACTGTTTTTT TRBJ1-4 TRBV6-5 NA NA
CASRWTGGSDQPQHF TGTGCCAGCAGGTGGACAGGGGGCTCCGATCAGCCCCAGCATTTT TRBJ1-5 TRBV6-4 NA TRBD1
CASRGHEVLLAKNIQYF TGTGCCAGCAGGGGGCACGAGGTGTTACTAGCCAAAAACATTCAGTACTTC TRBJ2-4 TRBV25-1 many NA
CASSLIGGASDTQYF TGTGCCAGCAGCTTAATAGGGGGCGCCTCAGATACGCAGTATTTT TRBJ2-3 TRBV11-2 NA TRBD1
CASLPAGTEHGYTF TGTGCCAGCCTCCCGGCTGGGACAGAGCATGGCTACACCTTC TRBJ1-2 TRBV28 few TRBD1
CASTSRLETNEQFF TGTGCCAGCACCTCGCGTCTGGAGACCAATGAGCAGTTCTTC TRBJ2-1 TRBV2 NA NA
CASTKLAGGPGTGELFF TGTGCCAGTACCAAGCTAGCGGGAGGGCCCGGCACCGGGGAGCTGTTTTTT TRBJ2-2 TRBV19 many TRBD2
CASSPRQIGDTIYF TGTGCCAGCAGTCCCCGACAAATTGGGGACACCATATATTTT TRBJ1-3 TRBV12-3/TRBV12-4 NA NA
CASSKARTGTANTEAFF TGTGCCAGTAGCAAAGCAAGAACCGGGACGGCGAACACTGAAGCTTTCTTT TRBJ1-1 TRBV19 NA NA
CAWSSTVYGYTF TGTGCCTGGAGTTCTACGGTCTATGGCTACACCTTC TRBJ1-2 TRBV30 many NA
CASSPLDGTSGSVVQFF TGTGCCAGCTCACCGTTGGATGGGACTAGCGGGAGTGTGGTGCAGTTCTTC TRBJ2-1 TRBV18 many TRBD2
CASRGVAWANVLTF TGTGCCAGCAGGGGGGTGGCCTGGGCCAACGTCCTGACTTTC TRBJ2-6 TRBV12-3/TRBV12-4 many NA
CASSEEQGSTQPQHF TGTGCCAGCAGTGAAGAACAAGGATCTACGCAGCCCCAGCATTTT TRBJ1-5 TRBV2 few NA
CASTTGNGNSPLHF TGTGCCAGCACCACAGGGAATGGAAATTCACCCCTCCACTTT TRBJ1-6 TRBV6-1 many NA
CASSFPGGSQPQHF TGTGCCAGCAGTTTTCCAGGGGGGAGTCAGCCCCAGCATTTT TRBJ1-5 TRBV28 many TRBD1
CASSPLHGETQYF TGTGCCAGCAGCCCTCTCCACGGCGAGACCCAGTACTTC TRBJ2-5 TRBV3-1 many NA
CASSQGLALGYEQFF TGTGCCAGCAGCCAGGGCCTCGCTCTAGGGTATGAGCAGTTCTTC TRBJ2-1 TRBV3-1 many NA
CASSSLAGAYNEQFF TGTGCCAGCAGCTCCCTAGCGGGAGCCTACAATGAGCAGTTCTTC TRBJ2-1 TRBV11-2 many TRBD2
CASSPTNEQFF TGTGCCAGCAGTCCCACGAATGAGCAGTTCTTC TRBJ2-1 TRBV11-2 few NA
CASSSPGLAGLEQFF TGTGCCAGCAGCTCTCCGGGACTAGCGGGACTGGAGCAGTTCTTC TRBJ2-1 TRBV9 NA TRBD2
CASSFRPGADTQYF TGCGCCAGCAGCTTCCGACCAGGGGCAGATACGCAGTATTTT TRBJ2-3 TRBV5-1 many NA
CASSQDLGTGTEQYF TGCGCCAGCAGCCAAGATTTGGGGACAGGGACCGAGCAGTACTTC TRBJ2-7 TRBV4-3 many TRBD1
CASSLYPSLAGLSYNEQFF TGTGCCAGCAGTTTATACCCATCACTAGCGGGACTCTCCTACAATGAGCAGTTCTTC TRBJ2-1 TRBV28 many TRBD2